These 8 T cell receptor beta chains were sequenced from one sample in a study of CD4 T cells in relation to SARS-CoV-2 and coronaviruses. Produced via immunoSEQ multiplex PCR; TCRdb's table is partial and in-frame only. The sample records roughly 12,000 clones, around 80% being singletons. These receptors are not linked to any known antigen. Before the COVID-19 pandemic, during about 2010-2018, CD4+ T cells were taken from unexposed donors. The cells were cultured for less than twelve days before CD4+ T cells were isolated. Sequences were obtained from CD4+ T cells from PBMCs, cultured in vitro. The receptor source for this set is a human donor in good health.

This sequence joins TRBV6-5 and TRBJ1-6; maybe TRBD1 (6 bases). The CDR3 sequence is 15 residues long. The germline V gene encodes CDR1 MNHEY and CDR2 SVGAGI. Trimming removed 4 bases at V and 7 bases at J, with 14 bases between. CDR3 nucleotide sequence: TGTGCCAGCAGTTTTCGGGACATAAGGAATTCACCCCTCCACTTT. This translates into CASSFRDIRNSPLHF.

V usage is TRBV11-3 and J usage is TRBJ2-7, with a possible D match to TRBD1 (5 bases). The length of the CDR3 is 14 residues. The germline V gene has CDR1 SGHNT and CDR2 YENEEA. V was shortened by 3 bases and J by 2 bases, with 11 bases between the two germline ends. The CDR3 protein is CASSFRLTAYEQYF. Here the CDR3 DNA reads TGTGCCAGCAGCTTCCGTTTGACAGCCTACGAGCAGTACTTC. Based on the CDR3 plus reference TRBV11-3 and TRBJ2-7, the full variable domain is EAGVVQSPRYKIIEKKQPVAFWCNPISGHNTLYWYLQNLGQGPELLIRYENEEAVDDSQLPKDRFSAERLKGVDSTLKIQPAELGDSAVYLCASSFRLTAYEQYFGPGTRLTVT.

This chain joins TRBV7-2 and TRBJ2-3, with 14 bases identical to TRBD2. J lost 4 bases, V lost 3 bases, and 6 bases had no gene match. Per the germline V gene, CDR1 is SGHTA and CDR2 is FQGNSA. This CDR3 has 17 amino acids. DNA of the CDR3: TGTGCCAGCAGCTTCCAGGGACTAGCGGGGGCGGCAGATACGCAGTATTTT. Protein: CASSFQGLAGAADTQYF.

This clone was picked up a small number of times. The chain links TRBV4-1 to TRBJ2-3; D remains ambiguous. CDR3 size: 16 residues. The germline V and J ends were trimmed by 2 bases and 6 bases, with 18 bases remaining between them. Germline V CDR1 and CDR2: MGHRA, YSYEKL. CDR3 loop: CASSQSELLLDDTQYF. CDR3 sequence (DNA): TGCGCCAGCAGCCAAAGTGAACTCTTGCTGGATGATACGCAGTATTTT.

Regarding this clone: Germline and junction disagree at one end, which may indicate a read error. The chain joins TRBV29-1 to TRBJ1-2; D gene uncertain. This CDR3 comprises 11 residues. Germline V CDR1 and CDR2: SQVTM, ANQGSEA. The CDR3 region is CSTRTEIEYPF. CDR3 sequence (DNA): TGCAGCACAAGGACGGAGATAGAATATCCCTTC.

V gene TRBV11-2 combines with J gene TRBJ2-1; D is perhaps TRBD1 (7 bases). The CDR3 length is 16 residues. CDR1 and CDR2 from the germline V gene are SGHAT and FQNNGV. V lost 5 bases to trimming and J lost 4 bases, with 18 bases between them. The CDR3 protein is CASSRRGAGDYNEQFF. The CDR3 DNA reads TGTGCCAGCAGCCGCAGGGGGGCCGGGGATTACAATGAGCAGTTCTTC.

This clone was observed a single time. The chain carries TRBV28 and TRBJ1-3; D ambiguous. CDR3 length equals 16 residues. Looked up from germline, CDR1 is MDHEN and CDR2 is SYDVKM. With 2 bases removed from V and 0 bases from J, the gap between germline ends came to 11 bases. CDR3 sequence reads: CASSLQVHDSGNTIYF. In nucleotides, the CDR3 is TGTGCCAGCAGTTTACAGGTACACGACTCTGGAAACACCATATATTTT.

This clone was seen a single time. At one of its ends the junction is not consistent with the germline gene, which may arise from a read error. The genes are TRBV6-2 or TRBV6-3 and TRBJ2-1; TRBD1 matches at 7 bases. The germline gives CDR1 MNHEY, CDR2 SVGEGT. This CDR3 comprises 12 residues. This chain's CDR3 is CAGSRQGNEQFF. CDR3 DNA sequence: TGTGCCGGCAGTAGACAGGGCAATGAGCAGTTCTTC.